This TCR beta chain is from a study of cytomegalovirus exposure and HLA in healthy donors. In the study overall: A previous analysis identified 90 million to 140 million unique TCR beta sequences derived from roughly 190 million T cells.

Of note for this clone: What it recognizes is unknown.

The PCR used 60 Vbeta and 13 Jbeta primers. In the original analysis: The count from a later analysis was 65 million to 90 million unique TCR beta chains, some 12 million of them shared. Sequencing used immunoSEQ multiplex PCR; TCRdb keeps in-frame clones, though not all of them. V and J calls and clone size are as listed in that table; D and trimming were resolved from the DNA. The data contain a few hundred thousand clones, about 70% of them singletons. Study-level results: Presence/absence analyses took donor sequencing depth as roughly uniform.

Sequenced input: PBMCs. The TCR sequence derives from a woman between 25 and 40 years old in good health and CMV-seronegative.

The CDR3 region is CASSLEGFAQAFF. The CDR3 region has the DNA TGCGCCAGCAGTCTGGAGGGATTCGCGCAAGCTTTCTTT. The rearrangement uses TRBV5-1 and TRBJ1-1; D gene uncertain. CDR1 is SGHRS and CDR2 is YFSETQ in the germline V gene. The CDR3 has 13 amino acids. V was cut by 5 bases and J by 9 bases, with 17 bases left in between.